The clone carrying this T cell receptor (beta chain) was seen a handful of times. The target antigen is unknown. The use of a sample-barcoded 5' primer and a J-beta primer mix characterized a second PCR of roughly 7 to 12 cycles. In TCRdb, the 5' RACE reads were re-called with MiXCR into one record per CDR3 protein. Of more than 800,000 distinct CDR3 sequences in the sample, 45% are singletons; the top ten hold 15% to 20%. The source of the sample is a study of blood T cells in healthy people across ages. About the study: About one barcoded beta molecule per two T cells was the capture yield of template switching.

General observations from the study: Long-lived donors had more naive CD4+ cells and higher diversity than aged donors. Older individuals had lower TCR beta diversity per million T cells (the decline was roughly linear). Naive and antigen-experienced cells were not separated, limiting conclusive comparison.

This clonotype was obtained from a woman in her sixties or seventies in good health. The source material was blood.

The CDR3 DNA reads TGTGCCAGCAGAGACGGGACAGGGGTCTACGAGCAGTACTTC. Amino acid sequence: CASRDGTGVYEQYF. V and J are TRBV2 and TRBJ2-4; 10 nucleotides agree with TRBD1. The assigned J gene may be wrong: the sequence end matches TRBJ2-7 better. This CDR3 has 14 residues. Germline CDR1 reads SNHLY; CDR2 reads FYNNEI.